The 25 T cell receptor beta chains below were found in one sample sequenced in a study of cytomegalovirus exposure and HLA in healthy donors. In the PCR, 60 Vbeta and 13 Jbeta primers were used. The protocol was immunoSEQ multiplex PCR, while the TCRdb copy is restricted to in-frame clones and leaves out a portion. Here the sample spans some 100,000 clones, approximately 71% being singletons. Sequencing was performed on PBMCs. Receptors originate from a man in his forties or fifties in good health and CMV-seronegative.

This sequence joins TRBV4-1 and TRBJ2-5, with unresolved D. This CDR3 has 14 amino acids. CDR1 MGHRA and CDR2 YSYEKL come from the germline V gene. V was cut by 4 bases and J by 2 bases, with 11 bases left in between. The CDR3: CASSRLVGQETQYF. The DNA of the CDR3 is TGCGCCAGCAGCCGCCTAGTTGGGCAAGAGACCCAGTACTTC.

As regards this clone: The junction departs from the called germline gene at one end, perhaps through a read error. This chain connects TRBV7-2 to TRBJ1-2; no clear D gene. This CDR3 has 12 amino acids. Germline V CDR1 and CDR2: SGHTA, FQGNSA. CDR3 protein: CASTRELEGYPF. The CDR3 DNA reads as TGTGCCAGCACCCGGGAGCTGGAGGGCTACCCCTTC.

The chain combines TRBV6-6 with TRBJ2-3, with 7 bases matching TRBD1. After removal of 0 bases from V and 1 base from J, the junction contained 4 bases not matched to a gene. The CDR3 spans 16 residues. The germline V gene encodes CDR1 MNHNY and CDR2 SVGAGI (reference sequence). The DNA of the CDR3 is TGTGCCAGCAGTTACTCGAGGGGGCGTGGCACAGATACGCAGTATTTT. Amino acids: CASSYSRGRGTDTQYF.

This clone was detected once. This chain uses TRBV5-1 with TRBJ1-2, with 9 bases lining up with TRBD1. Losses at the gene ends were 3 bases for V and 5 bases for J; bases not matched to a gene: 5. Germline V gives CDR1 SGHRS, CDR2 YFSETQ. This CDR3 spans 14 amino acids. CDR3 protein: CASSSTGTGYGYTF. As DNA, the CDR3 is TGCGCCAGCAGCTCCACCGGGACAGGGTATGGCTACACCTTC.

This clone came up once. This chain connects TRBV19 to TRBJ2-1, with D perhaps TRBD1 (5 bases). The CDR3 extends over 13 amino acids. Trimming stripped 4 bases from V and 7 bases from J, with 11 bases between. Germline V lookup: CDR1 LNHDA, CDR2 SQIVND (reference sequence). The CDR3 is CASSTSDKNEQFF. In DNA, the CDR3 is TGTGCCAGTAGTACTTCGGACAAGAATGAGCAGTTCTTC. The complete variable domain, with remaining parts taken from reference TRBV19 and TRBJ2-1, reads DGGITQSPKYLFRKEGQNVTLSCEQNLNHDAMYWYRQDPGQGLRLIYYSQIVNDFQKGDIAEGYSVSREKKESFPLTVTSAQKNPTAFYLCASSTSDKNEQFFGPGTRLTVL.

The rearrangement uses TRBV9 and TRBJ2-2; 8 nucleotides line up with TRBD2. V lost 0 bases and J lost 4; bases outside the gene matches: 8. Germline assignment: CDR1 SGDLS and CDR2 YYNGEE. The CDR3 is 17 amino acids. As DNA, the CDR3 is TGTGCCAGCAGCGTAGGAACGGGGGGGCTGACCACCGGGGAGCTGTTTTTT. Translated, it gives CASSVGTGGLTTGELFF.

In its sample, this clone was seen once. This chain uses TRBV7-8 with TRBJ1-2, with a possible D match to TRBD1 (6 bases). The CDR3 sequence is 16 residues long. V was clipped by 5 bases and J by 3 bases, with 19 bases between them. The germline CDR1 and CDR2 sequences are SGHVS and FQNEAQ. The CDR3 DNA is TGTGCCAGCAGCCGCCAACAGGGAGTGTTAGACTATGGCTACACCTTC. It is translated as CASSRQQGVLDYGYTF.

The CDR3, as DNA: TGCAGCGTTGAACAGGGGGCAGGGGGCTACACCTTC. Encoded protein: CSVEQGAGGYTF. This sequence joins TRBV29-1 and TRBJ1-2, with 8 bases lining up with TRBD1. Germline V lookup: CDR1 SQVTM, CDR2 ANQGSEA. This CDR3 spans 12 amino acids. V shed 2 bases and J 8 bases; nucleotides not matched to a gene: 4.

V is TRBV7-9 and J is TRBJ2-7; 10 bases align to TRBD1. The V segment lost 6 bases and the J segment 3 bases; nucleotides outside the gene matches: 8. The germline V gene has CDR1 SEHNR and CDR2 FQNEAQ (reference sequence). This CDR3 region has 15 residues. The CDR3 sequence: CASSWLGTGDYEQYF. The CDR3 DNA is TGTGCCAGCAGTTGGCTGGGGACAGGGGACTACGAGCAGTACTTC.

The chain combines TRBV18 with TRBJ2-5; D is undetermined. Germline V CDR1 and CDR2: KGHSH, LQKENI. This CDR3 comprises 14 residues. V lost 8 bases and J 0 bases, leaving 13 bases between the germline ends. In nucleotides, the CDR3 is TGTGCCAGCGTACAGCAGGTTAACCAAGAGACCCAGTACTTC. Translating it yields CASVQQVNQETQYF.

The rearrangement links TRBV28 to TRBJ1-2, with 8 nucleotides matching TRBD1. CDR3 size: 14 residues. From germline, CDR1 is MDHEN and CDR2 SYDVKM. Trimming took 10 bases from V and 6 from J; bases not matched to a gene: 13. CDR3 nucleotide sequence: TGTGCCACCATAGGTAGGACAGGGTGGAATGGCTACACCTTC. As protein: CATIGRTGWNGYTF.

This clone was observed a few times. The V gene is TRBV29-1, the J gene TRBJ2-7; tentative D call: TRBD1 (5 bases). Per the germline V gene, CDR1 is SQVTM and CDR2 is ANQGSEA. The CDR3 is 12 amino acids. Trimming stripped 8 bases from V and 6 bases from J, with 17 bases between. DNA of the CDR3: TGCAGCCCCGAGTTAGGGGTTTGCGAGCAGTACTTC. Its translation: CSPELGVCEQYF.

This clone showed up just a few times. Here the CDR3 DNA reads TGTGCCAGCAGCTCGGGACTAGCGGGGGGGCCGAGTTACACAGATACGCAGTATTTT. Encoded protein: CASSSGLAGGPSYTDTQYF. This chain joins TRBV7-3 and TRBJ2-3; 16 bases line up with TRBD2. V shed 4 bases and J 2 bases; nucleotides not matched to a gene: 9. The CDR3 covers 19 residues. From germline, CDR1 is SGHTA and CDR2 FQGTGA.

V usage is TRBV9 and J usage is TRBJ1-5, with TRBD1 identical over 9 bases. The CDR3 has 13 amino acids. Trimming removed 7 bases from V and 6 bases from J; junction bases left unmatched: 5. The germline V gene has CDR1 SGDLS and CDR2 YYNGEE. CDR3 sequence: CASGTGGSQPQHF. In DNA, the CDR3 is TGTGCCAGCGGCACAGGGGGCTCTCAGCCCCAGCATTTT.

V usage is TRBV5-4 and J usage is TRBJ1-1; TRBD1 matches at 8 bases. J was trimmed by 8 bases and V by 0 bases; bases with no gene match: 3. The CDR3 length is 13 residues. Germline V gives CDR1 SGHNT, CDR2 YYREEE (reference sequence). CDR3 sequence (DNA): TGTGCCAGCAGCTTGGGCGGGACAGGCGAAGCTTTCTTT. It translates to CASSLGGTGEAFF.

The chain has TRBV7-9 and TRBJ2-3; possible D gene TRBD2, 6 bases. Trimming shortened V by 7 bases and J by 1 base, and 18 bases separated the two germline ends. Germline assignment: CDR1 SEHNR and CDR2 FQNEAQ (reference sequence). The CDR3 has 16 residues. The DNA for the CDR3 is TGTGCCAGCACCGCGGGACCGCCTTGGGGCACAGATACGCAGTATTTT. This codes for CASTAGPPWGTDTQYF.

V and J are TRBV19 and TRBJ1-2; no clear D. This CDR3 spans 15 amino acids. V lost 0 bases to trimming and J lost 4 bases, with 12 bases between them. CDR1 is LNHDA and CDR2 is SQIVND in the germline V gene (reference sequence). CDR3 in DNA: TGTGCCAGTAGTATAGATCTTGAGATACCCTATGGCTACACCTTC. Translated, it gives CASSIDLEIPYGYTF.

The rearrangement joins TRBV20-1 to TRBJ2-5; 7 bases fit TRBD1. The CDR3 sequence is 11 residues long. With V trimmed by 4 bases and J by 4 bases, 0 bases remained unmatched. Germline CDR1 is DFQATT and CDR2 is SNEGSKA (reference sequence). As DNA, the CDR3 is TGCAGTGCTAACAGGGGAGAGACCCAGTACTTC. Translating gives CSANRGETQYF.

V usage is TRBV5-4 and J usage is TRBJ2-7; the D gene is possibly TRBD1 (7 bases). Germline assignment: CDR1 SGHNT and CDR2 YYREEE (reference sequence). This CDR3 spans 15 amino acids. Trimming shortened V by 4 bases and J by 1 base, and 15 bases separated the two germline ends. The CDR3 here is CASSRGQGGSYEQYF. The CDR3 DNA reads as TGTGCCAGCAGCAGGGGGCAGGGGGGATCCTACGAGCAGTACTTC. The variable domain in full, with the rest retrieved from reference TRBV5-4 and TRBJ2-7, is ETGVTQSPTHLIKTRGQQVTLRCSSQSGHNTVSWYQQALGQGPQFIFQYYREEENGRGNFPPRFSGLQFPNYSSELNVNALELDDSALYLCASSRGQGGSYEQYFGPGTRLTVT.

CDR3 nucleotides: TGTGCCAGCAGCTTGGGGGGGGTTCAGCCCCAGCATTTT. Translating gives CASSLGGVQPQHF. V and J are TRBV5-8 and TRBJ1-5, with a possible D match to TRBD1 (5 bases). V was clipped by 0 bases and J by 6 bases, with 7 bases between them. CDR1 and CDR2 from the germline V gene are SGHTS and YDEGEE. The CDR3 length is 13 residues.

CDR3 DNA: TGTGCCATCAGTGAGGGACTAGCGGGGCCACTAACAGATACGCAGTATTTT. Translating it yields CAISEGLAGPLTDTQYF. This sequence joins TRBV10-3 and TRBJ2-3; 12 nucleotides agree with TRBD2. V lost 2 bases to trimming and J lost 3 bases; unmatched junction nucleotides: 6. In germline, CDR1 is ENHRY, CDR2 SYGVKD. The CDR3 runs 17 residues.

In this sample, this clone is medium-sized. The same CDR3 can be traced to other DNA sequences in this sample. The chain employs TRBV6-5 and TRBJ2-1; 8 bases map to TRBD1. Germline V gene sequence: CDR1 MNHEY, CDR2 SVGAGI. CDR3 size: 12 residues. V shed 0 bases and J 12 bases; nucleotides not matched to a gene: 1. The CDR3 reads CASSYSGTGQFF. CDR3 nucleotides: TGTGCCAGCAGTTACTCTGGGACAGGGCAGTTCTTC.

The V call is TRBV5-1, the J call TRBJ2-7, with 9 bases lining up with TRBD1. CDR1 and CDR2 from the germline V gene are SGHRS and YFSETQ. The CDR3 has 14 amino acids. V shed 4 bases and J 5 bases; nucleotides not matched to a gene: 7. The CDR3 coding sequence is TGCGCCAGCAGCACCCGGACAGGGGCCAACGAGCAGTACTTC. This codes for CASSTRTGANEQYF.

The chain is built from TRBV2 and TRBJ2-7; D perhaps matches TRBD1 (6 bases). Germline assignment: CDR1 SNHLY and CDR2 FYNNEI. Trimming removed 4 bases at V and 7 bases at J, with 17 bases between. The CDR3 spans 14 residues. The CDR3 reads CASSVQGSLGEQYF. The DNA of the CDR3 is TGTGCCAGCAGTGTCCAGGGGTCCTTGGGGGAGCAGTACTTC.

The V gene is TRBV7-3, the J gene TRBJ2-3; 12 positions agree with TRBD2. J was trimmed by 2 bases and V by 5 bases; bases with no gene match: 5. CDR3 size: 16 residues. Germline assignment: CDR1 SGHTA and CDR2 FQGTGA. CDR3 coding DNA: TGTGCCAGCAGCAGAGGACTAGCGGGGTACACAGATACGCAGTATTTT. This gives the protein CASSRGLAGYTDTQYF.